This TCR beta chain was sequenced in a study of T cell changes during pregnancy in multiple sclerosis. Sequenced by immunoSEQ multiplex PCR; TCRdb stores in-frame clones only, minus some. The repertoire holds 65,000 to 90,000 clones, about nine tenths seen once, with roughly 1.9% in the top ten. The CDR3 length is 14 residues. Germline V gene sequence: CDR1 LGHNT, CDR2 FRNRAP. J lost 4 bases, V lost 1 base, and 3 bases had no gene match. The source was peripheral blood, collected in the second trimester of pregnancy. The chain recombines TRBV12-5 with TRBJ2-5; 7 bases align to TRBD1. The sequence was collected from a female donor with multiple sclerosis, enrolled in a pregnancy study. The CDR3: CASGLDRDRETQYF. The CDR3 DNA is TGTGCTAGTGGTTTGGACAGGGACAGAGAGACCCAGTACTTC.